The 17 T cell receptor beta chains presented below share a single source sample, sequenced in a study of spatial heterogeneity in lung cancer. Described time point: sample taken at primary tumor resection. Sequencing was performed on whole RNA extracted from tumor and nontumor lung tissue, or from frozen PBMC, and the material was left unsorted. TCRdb redid the calling of the 5' RACE reads with MiXCR, one entry per CDR3 protein. The sample has about 13,000 distinct CDR3 sequences; approximately 5% are singletons. Sequencing was performed on lung tumor tissue, taken at surgery. The receptors originated from a human donor with early-stage non-small cell lung cancer.

This clonotype has ten or more counts. With the library built for alpha chains, this beta chain is off target and its frequency is not meaningful. V usage is TRBV18 and J usage is TRBJ2-5; D gene uncertain. The CDR3 contains 12 residues. Germline CDR1 KGHSH, CDR2 LQKENI. V shed 3 bases and J shed 0 bases, with 2 bases lying between them. CDR3 DNA: TGTGCCAGCTCACCCTACCAAGAGACCCAGTACTTC. Its protein product is CASSPYQETQYF.

This clonotype was seen many times. This beta chain turned up in a library designed for alpha chains; as an off-target read, its abundance says little. This chain connects TRBV12-3 or TRBV12-4 to TRBJ1-6, with TRBD1 as a possible D gene (6 bases). CDR3 length equals 13 residues. Trimming shortened V by 5 bases and J by 7 bases, and 9 bases separated the two germline ends. CDR3 sequence reads: CASSRDRNSPLHF. The CDR3 nucleotides are TGTGCCAGCAGTAGAGACAGGAATTCACCCCTCCACTTT.

This clonotype has ten or more counts. A library prepared for alpha chains yielded this beta chain as an off-target read; its size is of little meaning. This chain uses TRBV20-1 with TRBJ2-1; D gene uncertain. In germline, CDR1 is DFQATT, CDR2 SNEGSKA (reference sequence). The V and J ends lost 0 bases and 0 bases respectively, with 9 bases between them. This CDR3 is built from 15 residues. CDR3 DNA: TGCAGTGCTAGAGACGCAGTCAGCTCCTACAATGAGCAGTTCTTC. Amino acids: CSARDAVSSYNEQFF.

This clonotype was found many times. This beta chain was picked up by a library intended for alpha chains and is off target, so its count carries little meaning. This chain connects TRBV28 to TRBJ2-1, with D perhaps TRBD1 (5 bases). CDR1 MDHEN and CDR2 SYDVKM come from the germline V gene. This CDR3 comprises 16 residues. V lost 2 bases and J lost 5, with 16 bases in between. Here the CDR3 reads CASSLVSQGSHNEQFF. For the CDR3, the DNA is TGTGCCAGCAGTTTAGTATCCCAGGGATCTCACAATGAGCAGTTCTTC. Drawing the rest from reference TRBV28 and TRBJ2-1, the complete variable domain is DVKVTQSSRYLVKRTGEKVFLECVQDMDHENMFWYRQDPGLGLRLIYFSYDVKMKEKGDIPEGYSVSREKKERFSLILESASTNQTSMYLCASSLVSQGSHNEQFFGPGTRLTVL.

As for this clonotype: This beta chain is off target for a library built for alpha chains, so its abundance means little. V usage is TRBV18 and J usage is TRBJ1-2; maybe TRBD1 (6 bases). This CDR3 comprises 14 residues. The germline V gene encodes CDR1 KGHSH and CDR2 LQKENI. Trimming took off 3 bases at V and 6 bases at J, with 14 bases between the two ends. DNA of the CDR3: TGTGCCAGCTCACCCTCTCAGGGGAGGGATGGCTACACCTTC. Protein sequence: CASSPSQGRDGYTF. Variable domain in full (rest from reference TRBV18 and TRBJ1-2): NAGVMQNPRHLVRRRGQEARLRCSPMKGHSHVYWYRQLPEEGLKFMVYLQKENIIDESGMPKERFSAEFPKEGPSILRIQQVVRGDSAAYFCASSPSQGRDGYTFGSGTRLTVV.

This clonotype was seen many times. This beta chain turned up in a library designed for alpha chains; as an off-target read, its abundance says little. The chain couples TRBV6-5 to TRBJ2-3; 7 nucleotides agree with TRBD2. Germline loops: CDR1 MNHEY, CDR2 SVGAGI. This CDR3 comprises 13 residues. Unmatched junction bases numbered 2, after V lost 6 bases and J lost 2 bases. The CDR3 here is CASSRDYTDTQYF. DNA of the CDR3: TGTGCCAGCAGCCGGGACTACACAGATACGCAGTATTTT.

This clonotype was seen repeatedly, ten times or more. A library made for alpha chains picked up this beta chain off target, so its size means little. V and J are TRBV4-3 and TRBJ2-5; the D is unclear. V shed 0 bases and J shed 7 bases, with 21 bases lying between them. The CDR3 is 17 residues long. Per germline, CDR1 LGHNA and CDR2 YSLEER. CDR3 sequence: CASSQDASATGGVTQYF. The CDR3 DNA follows: TGCGCCAGCAGCCAAGATGCTTCGGCGACGGGTGGTGTGACCCAGTACTTC.

This clonotype was recorded at least ten times. A library made for alpha chains picked up this beta chain off target, so its size means little. This rearrangement joins TRBV7-6 to TRBJ2-1; 13 bases map to TRBD2. The CDR3 covers 15 residues. J was trimmed by 10 bases and V by 6 bases; bases with no gene match: 9. Germline CDR1 SGHVS, CDR2 FNYEAQ. CDR3 nucleotide sequence: TGTGCCAGCAGTTTCGGACTAGCGGGAGTCCGGGAGCAGTTCTTC. Residues: CASSFGLAGVREQFF.

This clonotype was counted at least ten times. This beta chain was picked up by a library intended for alpha chains and is off target, so its count carries little meaning. The V and J genes are TRBV6-5 and TRBJ2-2, with D unclear. Looked up from germline, CDR1 is MNHEY and CDR2 is SVGAGI. Deletions cut 5 bases from V and 5 bases from J, with 9 bases between. This CDR3 is 13 amino acids long. DNA for the CDR3: TGTGCCAGCAGTCGAGATACGACCGGGGAGCTGTTTTTT. Its protein is CASSRDTTGELFF.

This clonotype was recorded many times. A library made for alpha chains picked up this beta chain off target, so its size means little. The V gene is TRBV12-3 or TRBV12-4, the J gene TRBJ1-3, with 7 bases that match TRBD1. V gave up 5 bases and J gave up 4 bases; unmatched junction bases: 5. This CDR3 region has 14 residues. CDR3: CASSARDRGNTIYF. In DNA form, the CDR3 reads TGTGCCAGCAGTGCCAGGGACAGAGGAAACACCATATATTTT.

This clonotype was observed at least ten times. Within a library made for alpha chains, this beta chain is off target, and its count is uninformative. This chain links TRBV5-1 with TRBJ1-1; D is unresolved. The V and J ends lost 4 bases and 1 base respectively, with 11 bases between them. In germline, CDR1 is SGHRS, CDR2 YFSETQ. CDR3 length: 14 amino acids. CDR3 nucleotide sequence: TGCGCCAGCAGCCTGGCCAACAGGAACACTGAAGCTTTCTTT. This gives the protein CASSLANRNTEAFF. Complete variable domain (other parts from reference TRBV5-1 and TRBJ1-1): KAGVTQTPRYLIKTRGQQVTLSCSPISGHRSVSWYQQTPGQGLQFLFEYFSETQRNKGNFPGRFSGRQFSNSRSEMNVSTLELGDSALYLCASSLANRNTEAFFGQGTRLTVV.

This clonotype appeared many times. A library prepared for alpha chains yielded this beta chain as an off-target read; its size is of little meaning. J is TRBJ1-5 and V is TRBV7-2, with D tentatively TRBD1 (5 bases). From germline, CDR1 is SGHTA and CDR2 FQGNSA. The length of the CDR3 is 14 residues. With 5 bases removed from V and 9 bases from J, the gap between germline ends came to 17 bases. The CDR3 nucleotides are TGTGCCAGCAGCGATACAGGCCCCCGCGGGCCCCAGCATTTT. It codes for CASSDTGPRGPQHF.

This clonotype was detected many times. The library was prepared for alpha chains; this beta chain is a stray read, so its frequency means little. This chain joins TRBV7-9 and TRBJ1-2; D is uncertain. Germline loops: CDR1 SEHNR, CDR2 FQNEAQ (reference sequence). Trimming stripped 1 base from V and 8 bases from J, with 5 bases between. The CDR3 covers 11 residues. The CDR3 loop is CASSLERGYTF. The CDR3 DNA is TGTGCCAGCAGCTTAGAACGGGGCTACACCTTC.

This clonotype was counted at least ten times. This beta chain is off target for a library built for alpha chains, so its abundance means little. V usage is TRBV14 and J usage is TRBJ2-3; unclear D gene. Germline assignment: CDR1 SGHDN and CDR2 FVKESK. With 5 bases removed from V and 7 bases from J, the gap between germline ends came to 7 bases. The CDR3 covers 11 residues. The CDR3 DNA reads as TGTGCCAGCAGCTTACGTAATACGCAGTATTTT. Protein sequence: CASSLRNTQYF.

At least ten counts were recorded for this clonotype. With the library built for alpha chains, this beta chain is off target and its frequency is not meaningful. This chain links TRBV3-1 with TRBJ1-1, with D unresolved. V lost 2 bases and J lost 4, with 8 bases in between. The CDR3 length is 13 residues. The germline CDR1 and CDR2 sequences are LGHDT and YNNKEL (reference sequence). The CDR3 bases are TGTGCCAGCAGCCAACAGGTGGGCACTGAAGCTTTCTTT. This gives the protein CASSQQVGTEAFF.

This clonotype was observed many times. This beta chain was picked up by a library intended for alpha chains and is off target, so its count carries little meaning. J is TRBJ2-2 and V is TRBV7-2; 12 bases agree with TRBD1. This CDR3 contains 16 residues. J gave up 5 bases and V 7 bases, and 8 bases lay outside the gene matches. The germline gives CDR1 SGHTA, CDR2 FQGNSA. The CDR3 nucleotides read TGTGCCAGCACCCCACCGGGACAGGGGGCAACCGGGGAGCTGTTTTTT. This encodes CASTPPGQGATGELFF.

This clonotype was recorded many times. This beta chain came through as a stray read in a library set up for alpha chains, and its size says little. The chain combines TRBV4-3 with TRBJ1-2; TRBD1 might be the D (6 bases). V lost 2 bases and J lost 1, with 11 bases in between. The CDR3 sequence is 15 residues long. Germline CDR1 reads LGHNA; CDR2 reads YSLEER. CDR3: CASSQLEGDNYGYTF. The CDR3 region has the DNA TGCGCCAGCAGCCAACTGGAGGGGGATAACTATGGCTACACCTTC.